These 2 T cell receptor beta chains were sequenced from one sample in a study of PD-1 blockade in classical Hodgkin lymphoma. Assay used: immunoSEQ multiplex PCR; TCRdb lists only in-frame clones, some missing. The table has about 37,000 clones, around 80% seen once. Brentuximab vedotin exposure varied among the patients, all of whom had relapsed after autologous stem cell transplantation. Sequenced here: peripheral blood mononuclear cells (PBMCs), sampled before the second cycle of nivolumab. Receptors originate from a human donor with classical Hodgkin lymphoma.

This rearrangement joins TRBV18 to TRBJ1-2; D is unclear. The CDR3 totals 14 residues. CDR1 and CDR2 from the germline V gene are KGHSH and LQKENI. V was cut by 3 bases and J by 4 bases, with 12 bases left in between. The CDR3 loop reads CASSPRQLTYGYTF. CDR3 coding DNA: TGTGCCAGCTCACCTCGGCAACTGACCTATGGCTACACCTTC.

The V and J genes are TRBV9 and TRBJ1-1; D gene uncertain. Germline V gene lookup returns CDR1 SGDLS and CDR2 YYNGEE. Trimming shortened V by 4 bases and J by 5 bases, and 12 bases separated the two germline ends. The CDR3 runs to 13 residues. CDR3 bases: TGTGCCAGCAGCTTTGACCCTGAGACTGAAGCTTTCTTT. Encoded protein: CASSFDPETEAFF.